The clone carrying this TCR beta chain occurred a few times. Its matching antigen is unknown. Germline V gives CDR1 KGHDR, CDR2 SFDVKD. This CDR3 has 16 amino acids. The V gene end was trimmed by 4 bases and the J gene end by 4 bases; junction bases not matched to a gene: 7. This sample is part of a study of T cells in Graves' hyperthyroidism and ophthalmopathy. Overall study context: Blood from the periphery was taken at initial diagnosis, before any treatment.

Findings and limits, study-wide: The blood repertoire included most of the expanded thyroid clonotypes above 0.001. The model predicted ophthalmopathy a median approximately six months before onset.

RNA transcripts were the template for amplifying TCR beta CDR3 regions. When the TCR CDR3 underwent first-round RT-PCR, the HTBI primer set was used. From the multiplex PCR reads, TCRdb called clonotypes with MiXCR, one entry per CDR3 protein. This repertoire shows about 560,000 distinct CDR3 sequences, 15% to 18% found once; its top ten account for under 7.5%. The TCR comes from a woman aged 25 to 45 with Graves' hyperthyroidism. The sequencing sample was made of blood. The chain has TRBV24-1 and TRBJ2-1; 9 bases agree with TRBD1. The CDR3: CATSDSDRGRYNEQFF. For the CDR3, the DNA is TGTGCCACCAGTGACTCGGACAGGGGCCGTTACAATGAGCAGTTCTTC.